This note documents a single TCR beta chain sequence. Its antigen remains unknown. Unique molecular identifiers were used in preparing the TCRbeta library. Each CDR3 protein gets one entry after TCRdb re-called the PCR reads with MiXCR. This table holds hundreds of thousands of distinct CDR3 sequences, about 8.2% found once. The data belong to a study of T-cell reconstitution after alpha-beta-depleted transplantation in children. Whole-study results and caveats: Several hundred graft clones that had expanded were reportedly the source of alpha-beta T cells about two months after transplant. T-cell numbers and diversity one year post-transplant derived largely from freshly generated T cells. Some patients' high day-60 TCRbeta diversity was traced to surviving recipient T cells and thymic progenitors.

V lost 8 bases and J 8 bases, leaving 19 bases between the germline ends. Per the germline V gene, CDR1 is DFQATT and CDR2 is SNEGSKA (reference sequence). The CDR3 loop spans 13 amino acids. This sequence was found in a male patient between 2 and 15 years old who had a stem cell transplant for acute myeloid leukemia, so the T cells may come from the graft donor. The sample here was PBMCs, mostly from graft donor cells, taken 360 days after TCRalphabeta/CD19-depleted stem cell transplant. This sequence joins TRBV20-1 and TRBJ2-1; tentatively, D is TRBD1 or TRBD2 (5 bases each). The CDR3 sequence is CSPNRDLNDEQFF. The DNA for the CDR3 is TGCAGTCCGAACCGGGACCTAAACGATGAGCAGTTCTTC.